This record looks at one TCR beta chain sequence and its context. TCRdb's copy holds only in-frame clones and misses some; the assay was immunoSEQ multiplex PCR. The sample lists 150,000 to 180,000 clones, around nine tenths occurring once. This CDR3 is built from 13 residues. Germline CDR1 is SGHTA and CDR2 is FQGNSA. After removal of 4 bases from V and 7 bases from J, the junction contained 6 bases not matched to a gene. This entry comes from a study of cytomegalovirus exposure and HLA in healthy donors. The gene calls are TRBV7-2 and TRBJ1-1; 7 bases agree with TRBD1. Sequenced: PBMCs. This TCR was recovered from a young man in good health and CMV-seropositive. CDR3 coding DNA: TGTGCCAGCAGCTACAGGGGTAGTGGTGAAGCTTTCTTT. Amino acids: CASSYRGSGEAFF.